Reported below is one T cell receptor (beta chain). This clonotype was counted a few times. The antigen it recognizes is unknown. No qualities accompany the bases; no much larger clone lies one base away. RNA from unsorted whole blood was extracted with TRIzol reagent, and germline DNA was obtained with the DNeasy Blood & Tissue kit. At the time of sampling, the patients were treatment-naive and had chronic HBV infection. Before surgery, about 4 milliliters of peripheral blood were collected into K2EDTA tubes. This record comes from a study of tumor-infiltrating lymphocytes in primary liver carcinoma listed by TCRdb under 2017. Turning to the overall study: Roughly 5 patients with histopathologically diagnosed primary liver carcinoma underwent surgical resection in China between late 2015 and March 2016. Of the five patients (three men and two women, aged 30 to 69 years), four had hepatocellular carcinoma and one had combined HCC and intrahepatic cholangiocarcinoma. Technical replicate repertoires showed high reproducibility, with mean shared-clone rates around 0.91 and correlation coefficients above 0.98. TCRbeta repertoire sequencing, expression microarrays and whole-exome sequencing were combined in the study across five regions of each liver tumor, with adjacent normal tissue and blood also included. Tumors of the five patients were stage T1-T3 N0M0 with maximum diameters of about 4.2 to 10 cm. Samples yielded roughly 3.65 to 7.5 million productive TCRbeta reads; read depth did not differ significantly between tissue types. A total of approximately 35 specimens from 5 patients, comprising approximately 25 tumor regions, 5 adjacent noncancerous liver tissues and 5 peripheral blood samples, were covered by TCRbeta repertoire sequencing. General study outcomes and caveats: Only a few patients were included in the study, and the authors note that the findings should be validated in a larger study. Because the samples were bulk and unsorted, CD4+ and CD8+ T cell repertoires could not be compared. The top 250 clones made up a significantly larger repertoire fraction in tumors than in blood (p = 0.039). Consistent with antigen-driven expansion, pairs of tumor regions showed higher repertoire overlap (mean roughly 36%) than either tumor-adjacent pairs (approximately 17%) or tumor-blood pairs (around 15%). Only the TCR beta chain was sequenced, so true repertoire diversity is likely underestimated because unpaired alpha chains were not captured.

V is pared back by 4 bases and J by 4 bases, with 15 bases lying between the germline termini. CDR1 and CDR2, looked up from the germline V gene, are SGHDT and YYEEEE. The CDR3 runs 15 amino acids, cysteine and phenylalanine included. Only the CDR3 DNA is retained, 45 bases long and in frame from the first base. Using a constant-region primer and ProtoScript II reverse transcriptase, TCRbeta-specific cDNA was reverse-transcribed from roughly 460 ng total RNA. Three nested multiplex PCR rounds, following a slightly modified ARM-PCR procedure, were used to build the TCRbeta libraries. Each of the first two PCR rounds ran for around 9 cycles and used multiplex TRBV1-TRBV30 forward primers together with a Cbeta reverse primer. Sample barcodes and Illumina adapters were added in a final 25-cycle PCR using Deep VentR polymerase. Before sequencing, amplicons between 200 and 500 bp were purified from gel using a QIAquick gel extraction kit. An Illumina HiSeq 2500 was used to sequence the TCRbeta amplicons with 250-bp paired-end reads. The source study handled its data this way. Quality trimming of reads was performed with Trimmomatic v0.33, and paired reads were merged with FLASH v1.2.11 so that full CDR3 sequences could be recovered. V, D and J germline segments were assigned to the rearranged TCRbeta sequences using MiGEC v1.2.1b. VDJtools v1.0.0 computed clonotype statistics and Shannon-Wiener diversity indices. Except for diversity analysis, only each sample's 250 most abundant clonotypes were used in subsequent analyses to reduce sampling bias. In TCRdb, the public reads were trimmed at Q25 with fastp and aligned with MiXCR, with productive beta chains retained. Every CDR3 protein is listed once, alongside the most common genes and DNA of its rows. TCRdb assigned the V and J calls; the authors' analysis was not used. The table for this sample lists about 300,000 distinct CDR3 sequences; approximately 65% of them were counted only once. Together, the top ten hold about 8.4% of the sample.

The chain links TRBV5-6 with TRBJ2-1, with the D assignment possibly TRBD1 or TRBD2, given 6 matching bases for each. The sample taken for sequencing was peripheral blood. This clonotype originated in a man aged 40-50 years with primary liver carcinoma and hepatitis B virus infection. Read as DNA, the sequence is TGTGCCAGCAGCCGAGCTGGGGGGCCGTACAATGAGCAGTTCTTC. The encoded protein is CASSRAGGPYNEQFF.